Included here is one T cell receptor beta chain sequence, with context. These data are taken from a study of T cell changes during pregnancy in multiple sclerosis. Germline V gene lookup returns CDR1 LNHDA and CDR2 SQIVND (reference sequence). This CDR3 contains 15 residues. The ends lost 3 bases at V and 2 bases at J; junction bases unmatched: 3. The table came from immunoSEQ multiplex PCR; TCRdb's copy has only in-frame clones and leaves some out. The table includes approximately 50,000 clones, around 90% detected once. The V call is TRBV19, the J call TRBJ2-3; 9 bases align to TRBD1. The source was CD8+ T cells from peripheral blood mononuclear cells, collected after pregnancy. This TCR derives from a female donor with multiple sclerosis, enrolled in a pregnancy study. CDR3 DNA sequence: TGTGCCAGTAGTATGGGGGACAGGGACACAGATACGCAGTATTTT. Encoded protein: CASSMGDRDTDTQYF.